Listed below are T cell receptor beta chains from one sample, sequenced in a study of T cell repertoires in cytomegalovirus infection. Each CDR3 protein is one row after TCRdb ran MiXCR on the reads. The table shows more than 150,000 distinct CDR3 sequences, with under 25% occurring only once. Sequences were obtained from PBMCs. The receptors here all came from a human donor in good health (CMV status not recorded). Some clones in this sample may be carry-over from other donors' samples. The CDR3 runs from the conserved cysteine through the conserved F or W. D genes are given only for firm matches. Rows may omit the clone size; those that give it use once, few, many or a size class.

v_call	clone_size	j_call	d_call	cdr3_nt	cdr3_aa
TRBV28	.	TRBJ2-7	TRBD1	TGTGCCAGCAGTATGGGACAGGGTTACTCCTACGAGCAGTACTTC	CASSMGQGYSYEQYF
TRBV11-2	.	TRBJ2-1	.	TGTGCCAGCAGCTTAGAAGGCAGGGGGGAAGGTGAGCAGTTCTTC	CASSLEGRGEGEQFF
TRBV14	few	TRBJ2-3	TRBD1	TGTGCCAGCAGCCACACAATGGGGACAGGGTCAGATACGCAGTATTTT	CASSHTMGTGSDTQYF
TRBV11-3	.	TRBJ2-1	.	TGTGCCAGCAGCTTTCAGGGATACAATGAGCAGTTCTTC	CASSFQGYNEQFF
TRBV19	once	TRBJ1-1	.	TGTGCCAGTAGTATGTCGGGAGGGGAAGCTTTCTTT	CASSMSGGEAFF
TRBV5-1	many	TRBJ2-7	TRBD1	TGTGCCAGCAGCTTAGGGGACAGGGTTGGCGAGCAGTACTTC	CASSLGDRVGEQYF
TRBV3-1	few	TRBJ2-5	TRBD2	TGTGCCAGCAGCCAAGCCGTTCGGGAGGTTCGAAAGACCCAGTACTTC	CASSQAVREVRKTQYF
TRBV20-1	many	TRBJ1-6	TRBD1	TGCAGTGCTATCAGAGCCGGGACAGGGGTTTCACCCCTCCACTTT	CSAIRAGTGVSPLHF
TRBV5-6	.	TRBJ1-2	.	TGTGCCAGCAGCTCAAAGGACGGAAGACGCTTTGGCTACACCTTC	CASSSKDGRRFGYTF
TRBV7-2	many	TRBJ2-5	.	TGTGCCAGCAGCTTAGATCGGCGGGCGGTGAAGACCCAGTACTTC	CASSLDRRAVKTQYF
TRBV7-2	many	TRBJ2-7	.	TGTGCCAGCAGCTTACAGCTAGACCCATCCTACGAGCAGTACTTC	CASSLQLDPSYEQYF
TRBV2	.	TRBJ2-3	.	TGTGCCAGCAAAATCGCCCGGGGGAGTAGGACTGCTAGCACAGATACGCAGTATTTT	CASKIARGSRTASTDTQYF
TRBV7-9	.	TRBJ2-1	TRBD2	TGTGCCAGCAGCCAGGGACTAGCTGCCTACAATGAGCAGTTCTTC	CASSQGLAAYNEQFF
TRBV7-2	many	TRBJ1-1	.	TGTGCCAGCAGCTTAGTCCCCCAGGGTCTGAACACTGAAGCTTTCTTT	CASSLVPQGLNTEAFF
TRBV19	few	TRBJ2-5	TRBD2	TGTGCCAGTAGTATTCCAGCGGGGGGAGCGGAGACCCAGTACTTC	CASSIPAGGAETQYF
TRBV11-3	many	TRBJ2-1	.	TGTGCCACTTCGTCTCCGACTTTCTACAATGAGCAGTTCTTC	CATSSPTFYNEQFF
TRBV7-9	many	TRBJ1-4	.	TGTGCCAGCAGCTCAGGAGATAAAAAACTGTTTTTT	CASSSGDKKLFF
TRBV6-1	many	TRBJ1-1	.	TGTGCCAGCAGTTCGGGACCGCGGAACACTGAAGCTTTCTTT	CASSSGPRNTEAFF
TRBV15	.	TRBJ2-1	.	TGTGCCACCAGCACCGACTTCTACAATGAGCAGTTCTTC	CATSTDFYNEQFF
TRBV9	few	TRBJ2-3	TRBD2	TGTGCCAGCAGCATATTTAGCGGGGGGGCAGATACGCAGTATTTT	CASSIFSGGADTQYF
TRBV7-8	few	TRBJ1-1	.	TGTGCCAGCAGCTTTCGACTGGACAGGAACACTGAAGCTTTCTTT	CASSFRLDRNTEAFF
TRBV28	many	TRBJ2-7	.	TGTGCCAGCAGTTGGGGCAGGTTCCACTACGAGCAGTACTTC	CASSWGRFHYEQYF
TRBV6-2/TRBV6-3	.	TRBJ1-5	TRBD1	TGTGCCAGCAGTTACCCACAGGGGGGCAATCAGCCCCAGCATTTT	CASSYPQGGNQPQHF
TRBV20-1	.	TRBJ2-3	TRBD2	TGCAGTCCTGGGGGGGGGATCACAGATACGCAGTATTTT	CSPGGGITDTQYF
TRBV4-1	many	TRBJ1-5	.	TGCGCCAGCAGCCAAGATCAGTGGATTCAGCCCCAGCATTTT	CASSQDQWIQPQHF
TRBV25-1	.	TRBJ1-3	.	TGTGCCAGCAGTGAATTAGGAGAGACAGGAAAATACACCATATATTTT	CASSELGETGKYTIYF
TRBV10-3	once	TRBJ1-1	.	TGTGCCATCAGTGAGAGGAGGAACACTGAAGCTTTCTTT	CAISERRNTEAFF
TRBV7-2	many	TRBJ2-1	.	TGTGCCAGCAGTTTCCCGGGACGACCCTTTTACAATGAGCAGTTCTTC	CASSFPGRPFYNEQFF
TRBV7-2	many	TRBJ2-4	.	TGTGCCAGCAGCTTGCAGCCGGGACGCGTAGCCAAAAACATTCAGTACTTC	CASSLQPGRVAKNIQYF
TRBV11-2	.	TRBJ2-1	.	TGTGCCAGCAGCCCTCGACAGAGCTACAATGAGCAGTTCTTC	CASSPRQSYNEQFF
TRBV4-2	many	TRBJ1-2	.	TGTGCCAGCAGCCCCTCCAGGGCGGAGGACTATGGCTACACCTTC	CASSPSRAEDYGYTF
TRBV19	few	TRBJ1-2	TRBD1	TGTGCCAGTAGTCAAGACAGGGGGTTTTATGGCTACACCTTC	CASSQDRGFYGYTF
TRBV4-2	few	TRBJ1-5	TRBD1	TGTGCCAGCAGCCAAGAGGGGCAGGGGGCCGGGCAGCCCCAGCATTTT	CASSQEGQGAGQPQHF
TRBV5-4	.	TRBJ2-1	TRBD2	TGTGCCAGCAGCTTGGGACTAGCGGGAGGAGGGAATGAGCAGTTCTTC	CASSLGLAGGGNEQFF
TRBV19	few	TRBJ2-1	TRBD2	TGTGCCAGTACCCCCGCGGGACTAGCGGGACACAATGAGCAGTTCTTC	CASTPAGLAGHNEQFF
TRBV2	few	TRBJ2-4	.	TGTGCCAGCAAAGATCCCTCTGACAAAAACATTCAGTACTTC	CASKDPSDKNIQYF
TRBV27	.	TRBJ2-5	.	TGTGCCAGCAGCCTGGGGACCCAAGAGACCCAGTACTTC	CASSLGTQETQYF
TRBV20-1	.	TRBJ1-1	.	TGCAGTGCTAGCAGTAGGGACACCTTGAACACTGAAGCTTTCTTT	CSASSRDTLNTEAFF
TRBV29-1	.	TRBJ2-7	.	TGCAGCGTACTAACTACCGGTCCGAGGGAGCAGTACTTC	CSVLTTGPREQYF
TRBV12-3/TRBV12-4	.	TRBJ1-2	.	TGTGCCAGCAGAGACGAAGGCGGATGGGTATCTCGGGACTATGGCTACACCTTC	CASRDEGGWVSRDYGYTF
TRBV12-3/TRBV12-4	few	TRBJ2-1	.	TGTGCCAGCATTCCCCCGGCAGGGTTATTCAGCTCCTACAATGAGCAGTTCTTC	CASIPPAGLFSSYNEQFF
TRBV6-5	few	TRBJ2-5	TRBD2	TGTGCCAGCAGTTCCTTGGCGGGAGGACGATCACAAGAGACCCAGTACTTC	CASSSLAGGRSQETQYF